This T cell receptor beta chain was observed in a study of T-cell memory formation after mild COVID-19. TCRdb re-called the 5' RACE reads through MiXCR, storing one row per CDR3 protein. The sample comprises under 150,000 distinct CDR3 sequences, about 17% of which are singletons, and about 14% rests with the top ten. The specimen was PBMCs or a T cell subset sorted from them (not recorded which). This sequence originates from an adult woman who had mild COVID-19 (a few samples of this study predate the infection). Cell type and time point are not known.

The CDR3 region is CASSFDRGIHEQYF. For the CDR3, the DNA is TGCGCCAGCAGCTTCGACAGGGGAATCCACGAGCAGTACTTC. The genes are TRBV5-1 and TRBJ2-7; 8 bases fit TRBD1. There are 14 residues in the CDR3. The V and J ends lost 2 bases and 5 bases, in that order; junction bases with no gene match: 6. Germline V lookup: CDR1 SGHRS, CDR2 YFSETQ. The full variable domain, with the rest looked up from reference TRBV5-1 and TRBJ2-7, is KAGVTQTPRYLIKTRGQQVTLSCSPISGHRSVSWYQQTPGQGLQFLFEYFSETQRNKGNFPGRFSGRQFSNSRSEMNVSTLELGDSALYLCASSFDRGIHEQYFGPGTRLTVT.